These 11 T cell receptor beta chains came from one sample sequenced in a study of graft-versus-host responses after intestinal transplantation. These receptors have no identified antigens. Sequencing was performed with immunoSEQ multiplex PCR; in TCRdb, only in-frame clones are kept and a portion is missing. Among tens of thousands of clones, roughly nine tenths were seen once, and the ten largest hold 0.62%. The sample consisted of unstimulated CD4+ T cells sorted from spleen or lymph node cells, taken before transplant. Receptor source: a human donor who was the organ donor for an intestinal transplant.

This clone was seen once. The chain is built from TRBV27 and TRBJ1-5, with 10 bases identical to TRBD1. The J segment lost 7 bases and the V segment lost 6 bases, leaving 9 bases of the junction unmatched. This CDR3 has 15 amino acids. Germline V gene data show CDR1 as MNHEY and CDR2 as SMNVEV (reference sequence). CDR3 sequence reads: CASSPKTGGGQPQHF. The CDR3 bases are TGTGCCAGCAGCCCGAAGACAGGGGGCGGACAGCCCCAGCATTTT.

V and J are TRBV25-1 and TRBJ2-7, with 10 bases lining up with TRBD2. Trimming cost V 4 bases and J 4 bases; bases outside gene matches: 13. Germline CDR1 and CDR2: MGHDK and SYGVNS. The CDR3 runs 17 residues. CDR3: CASSARGQREGRYEQYF. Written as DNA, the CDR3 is TGTGCCAGCAGTGCAAGGGGTCAGCGGGAGGGCCGGTACGAGCAGTACTTC.

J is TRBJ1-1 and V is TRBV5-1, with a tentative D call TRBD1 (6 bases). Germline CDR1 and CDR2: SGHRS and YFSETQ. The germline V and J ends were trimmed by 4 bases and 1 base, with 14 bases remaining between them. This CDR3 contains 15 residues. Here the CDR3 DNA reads TGCGCCAGCAGCACGCAGGGGACGGAGAACACTGAAGCTTTCTTT. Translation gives CASSTQGTENTEAFF.

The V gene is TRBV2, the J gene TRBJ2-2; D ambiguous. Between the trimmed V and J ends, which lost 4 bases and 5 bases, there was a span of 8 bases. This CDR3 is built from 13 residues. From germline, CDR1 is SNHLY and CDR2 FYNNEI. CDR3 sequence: CASSAMLTGELFF. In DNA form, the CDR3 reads TGTGCCAGCAGTGCAATGTTGACCGGGGAGCTGTTTTTT.

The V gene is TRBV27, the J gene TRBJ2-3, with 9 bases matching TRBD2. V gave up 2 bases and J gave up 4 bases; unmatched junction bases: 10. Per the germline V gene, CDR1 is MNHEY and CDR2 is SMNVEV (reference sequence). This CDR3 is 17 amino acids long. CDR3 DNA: TGTGCCAGCAGTTTACCCGGACTAGCGAAGAGTCCAGATACGCAGTATTTT. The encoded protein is CASSLPGLAKSPDTQYF.

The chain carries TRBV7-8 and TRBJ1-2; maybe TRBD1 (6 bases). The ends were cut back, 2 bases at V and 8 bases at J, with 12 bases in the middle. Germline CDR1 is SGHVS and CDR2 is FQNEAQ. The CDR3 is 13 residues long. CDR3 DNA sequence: TGTGCCAGCAGCTTAAACAGGGCCGGCGGCTACACCTTC. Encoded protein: CASSLNRAGGYTF.

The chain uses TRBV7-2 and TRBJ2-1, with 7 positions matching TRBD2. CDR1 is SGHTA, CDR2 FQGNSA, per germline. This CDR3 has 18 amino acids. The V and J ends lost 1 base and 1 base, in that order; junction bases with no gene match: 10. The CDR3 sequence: CASSLVGGRRSSYNEQFF. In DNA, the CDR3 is TGTGCCAGCAGCTTAGTTGGCGGGAGAAGATCATCCTACAATGAGCAGTTCTTC.

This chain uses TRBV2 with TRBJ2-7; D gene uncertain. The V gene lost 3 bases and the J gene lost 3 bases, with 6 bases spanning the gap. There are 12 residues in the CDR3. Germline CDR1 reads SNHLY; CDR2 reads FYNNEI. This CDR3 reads CASSEEYYEQYF. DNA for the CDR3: TGTGCCAGCAGTGAGGAGTACTACGAGCAGTACTTC.

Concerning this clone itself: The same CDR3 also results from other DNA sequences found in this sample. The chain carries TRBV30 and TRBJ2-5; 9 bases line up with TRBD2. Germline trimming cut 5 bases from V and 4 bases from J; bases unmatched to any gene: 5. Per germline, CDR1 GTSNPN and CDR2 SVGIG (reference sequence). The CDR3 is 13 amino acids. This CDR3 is CAWGGRGRETQYF. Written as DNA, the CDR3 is TGTGCCTGGGGCGGGAGGGGGCGAGAGACCCAGTACTTC.

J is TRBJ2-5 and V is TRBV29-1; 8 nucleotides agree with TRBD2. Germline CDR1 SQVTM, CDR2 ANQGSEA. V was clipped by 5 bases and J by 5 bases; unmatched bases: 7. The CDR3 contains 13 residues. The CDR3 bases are TGCAGCGTTAGCGGGAGTATATGGGAGACCCAGTACTTC. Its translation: CSVSGSIWETQYF. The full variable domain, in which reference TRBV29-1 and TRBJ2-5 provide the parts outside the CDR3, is SAVISQKPSRDICQRGTSLTIQCQVDSQVTMMFWYRQQPGQSLTLIATANQGSEATYESGFVIDKFPISRPNLTFSTLTVSNMSPEDSSIYLCSVSGSIWETQYFGPGTRLLVL.

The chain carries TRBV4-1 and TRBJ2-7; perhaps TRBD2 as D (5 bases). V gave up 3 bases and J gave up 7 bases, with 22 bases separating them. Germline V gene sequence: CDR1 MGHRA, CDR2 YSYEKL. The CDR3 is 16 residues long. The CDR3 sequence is CASSHPGVELRGEQYF. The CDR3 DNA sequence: TGCGCCAGCAGCCACCCAGGCGTGGAGTTACGAGGGGAGCAGTACTTC.